Listed below are T cell receptor beta chains from one sample, sequenced in a study of blood T cell repertoires in COVID-19. Measured with immunoSEQ multiplex PCR; TCRdb has only the in-frame clones, and not every one. The top ten clones hold under 3% of a sample with around 150,000 clones, approximately 79% of them seen once. Sequencing used PBMCs or T cells enriched from blood (not recorded which). The receptors shown here come from a woman in her forties or fifties who had recovered from COVID-19. CDR3s include the opening cysteine and the closing phenylalanine or tryptophan. Each record gives: clone size, V gene, D gene, J gene, CDR3 DNA, CDR3 protein. A D gene is named only where the DNA matches it firmly. The listing skips clone size in some rows; elsewhere it reads once, few, many or a size class.

size: -; V: TRBV19; D: -; J: TRBJ2-5; DNA: TGTGCCAGTGCGGGACTCCAAGAGACCCAGTACTTC; CDR3: CASAGLQETQYF
size: -; V: TRBV5-6; D: -; J: TRBJ1-3; DNA: TGTGCCAGCAGCTTGAGGGGGAAGTCGGGAAACACCATATATTTT; CDR3: CASSLRGKSGNTIYF
size: -; V: TRBV9; D: -; J: TRBJ2-5; DNA: TGTGCCAGCAGCGCTATTAGCGGCAGCCAAGAGACCCAGTACTTC; CDR3: CASSAISGSQETQYF
size: -; V: TRBV7-9; D: -; J: TRBJ2-3; DNA: TGTGCCAGCAGCTTAGATCCTACAGATACGCAGTATTTT; CDR3: CASSLDPTDTQYF
size: few; V: TRBV29-1; D: -; J: TRBJ2-1; DNA: TGCAGCGTTGACTCCGGGGAGAGGTCCTACAATGAGCAGTTCTTC; CDR3: CSVDSGERSYNEQFF
size: -; V: TRBV5-5; D: TRBD1; J: TRBJ2-7; DNA: TGTGCCAGCAGCTTGTCCGGGACAGCGTACGAGCAGTACTTC; CDR3: CASSLSGTAYEQYF
size: -; V: TRBV5-6; D: -; J: TRBJ1-2; DNA: TGTGCCAGCAGCTTCCGAGGCGGAGGACTAACGAACTATGGCTACACCTTC; CDR3: CASSFRGGGLTNYGYTF
size: -; V: TRBV28; D: -; J: TRBJ2-7; DNA: TGTGCCAGCAGTTTAGGGGCAAAGGGCTCGTACTTC; CDR3: CASSLGAKGSYF
size: -; V: TRBV28; D: -; J: TRBJ1-6; DNA: TGTGCCAGCAGTTTTCGAGGAAATTCACCCCTCCACTTT; CDR3: CASSFRGNSPLHF
size: -; V: TRBV25-1; D: -; J: TRBJ1-1; DNA: TGTGCCAGCAGGTCGGGGACAACCACTGAAGCTTTCTTT; CDR3: CASRSGTTTEAFF
size: -; V: TRBV6-5; D: TRBD1; J: TRBJ1-2; DNA: TGTGCCAGCAGTTACTCAGGACAGGGATCTGGCTACACCTTC; CDR3: CASSYSGQGSGYTF
size: -; V: TRBV29-1; D: -; J: TRBJ1-5; DNA: TGCAGCGTCTCAGCGCATAGCAATCAGCCCCAGCATTTT; CDR3: CSVSAHSNQPQHF
size: -; V: TRBV14; D: TRBD2; J: TRBJ2-1; DNA: TGTGCCAGCAGCCAAGATGTAGCGGGGGGCTACAGCTCCTACAATGAGCAGTTCTTC; CDR3: CASSQDVAGGYSSYNEQFF
size: -; V: TRBV7-9; D: TRBD2; J: TRBJ2-1; DNA: TGTGCCAGCAGCGCAAGGGGACTAGCGGAATTCATCAATGAGCAGTTCTTC; CDR3: CASSARGLAEFINEQFF
size: -; V: TRBV6-5; D: TRBD2; J: TRBJ2-7; DNA: TGTGCCAGCAGCCTGACTAGCGGGAACGAGCAGTACTTC; CDR3: CASSLTSGNEQYF
size: few; V: TRBV10-1; D: TRBD1; J: TRBJ1-3; DNA: TGCGCCAGCTCGGACAGGGTTGGAAACACCATATATTTT; CDR3: CASSDRVGNTIYF
size: -; V: TRBV6-5; D: -; J: TRBJ1-5; DNA: TGTGCCATCTCTGACGGGAGCAATCAGCCCCAGCATTTT; CDR3: CAISDGSNQPQHF
size: once; V: TRBV29-1; D: -; J: TRBJ1-2; DNA: TGCAGCGTTGACGGCAGGTCCTATGGCTACACCTTC; CDR3: CSVDGRSYGYTF
size: -; V: TRBV19; D: -; J: TRBJ1-5; DNA: TGTGCCAGTAGTAGAGGGTTCACAAGCAATCAGCCCCAGCATTTT; CDR3: CASSRGFTSNQPQHF
size: once; V: TRBV4-1; D: -; J: TRBJ2-3; DNA: TGCGCCAGCAGCCTGTTCGCAGGGTCCGCAGATACGCAGTATTTT; CDR3: CASSLFAGSADTQYF
size: few; V: TRBV19; D: -; J: TRBJ2-7; DNA: TGTGCGACGGGGGACTACGAGCAGTACTTC; CDR3: CATGDYEQYF
size: -; V: TRBV14; D: -; J: TRBJ1-1; DNA: TGTGCCAGCAGCCAAGATCTCGGCGGCCTAGTTCCTGAAGCTTTCTTT; CDR3: CASSQDLGGLVPEAFF
size: -; V: TRBV29-1; D: -; J: TRBJ1-4; DNA: TGCAGCGTTGAATTGGGGCAGGGTGGAGAAAAACTGTTTTTT; CDR3: CSVELGQGGEKLFF
size: many; V: TRBV18; D: TRBD1; J: TRBJ2-1; DNA: TGTGCCAGCTCGCCTACAGGGGGCGCGGGCAATGAGCAGTTCTTC; CDR3: CASSPTGGAGNEQFF
size: -; V: TRBV9; D: -; J: TRBJ1-3; DNA: TGTGCCAGCAGCGCGTCAGCCGAGGGGAGGTTATCTGGAAACACCATATATTTT; CDR3: CASSASAEGRLSGNTIYF
size: -; V: TRBV5-1; D: TRBD2; J: TRBJ2-2; DNA: TGCGCCAGCAGCTTTAGCGGGGAGTCCACCGGGGAGCTGTTTTTT; CDR3: CASSFSGESTGELFF
size: -; V: TRBV5-1; D: -; J: TRBJ1-2; DNA: TGCGCCAGCAGCTTGGACAGGTGGGGCTACACCTTC; CDR3: CASSLDRWGYTF
size: -; V: TRBV6-5; D: -; J: TRBJ2-3; DNA: TGTGCCAGCAGTTACGGAGGGCAGGGGGTAGATACGCAGTATTTT; CDR3: CASSYGGQGVDTQYF
size: -; V: TRBV7-9; D: -; J: TRBJ2-1; DNA: TGTGCCAGCAGCTTAACGTCGCGGGCCAATGAGCAGTTCTTC; CDR3: CASSLTSRANEQFF
size: few; V: TRBV28; D: TRBD2; J: TRBJ2-7; DNA: TGTGCCAGCAGTTTAGCGGGAGCCCAATACGAGCAGTACTTC; CDR3: CASSLAGAQYEQYF
size: -; V: TRBV11-2; D: -; J: TRBJ2-7; DNA: TGTGCCAGCAGCTTCGGGACGGGAGCCTACGAGCAGTACTTC; CDR3: CASSFGTGAYEQYF
size: few; V: TRBV20-1; D: TRBD1; J: TRBJ1-2; DNA: TGCAGTGCTAGTCCCTTCGGGGGCAGGGGGCATGGCTACACCTTC; CDR3: CSASPFGGRGHGYTF
size: -; V: TRBV10-3; D: -; J: TRBJ1-5; DNA: TGTGCCATCAGTGAAGGACATAATAGCAATCAGCCCCAGCATTTT; CDR3: CAISEGHNSNQPQHF
size: -; V: TRBV5-8; D: -; J: TRBJ1-5; DNA: TGTGCCAGCAGCTTGCAATATCAGCCCCAGCATTTT; CDR3: CASSLQYQPQHF
size: -; V: TRBV5-1; D: TRBD1; J: TRBJ2-5; DNA: TGCGCCAGCAGCTTGGCCCCTGGGACAGGCCAAGAGACCCAGTACTTC; CDR3: CASSLAPGTGQETQYF
size: -; V: TRBV19; D: TRBD1; J: TRBJ2-7; DNA: TGTGCCAGTAGTAAGGGACAGGACTACGAGCAGTACTTC; CDR3: CASSKGQDYEQYF
size: -; V: TRBV19; D: -; J: TRBJ1-5; DNA: TGTGCCAGTAGACAGGGAGCCTCAAGTCAGCCCCAGCATTTT; CDR3: CASRQGASSQPQHF
size: few; V: TRBV6-5; D: -; J: TRBJ2-6; DNA: TGTGCCAGCAGTCCCCGAGGGCCCGGGGCCAACGTCCTGACTTTC; CDR3: CASSPRGPGANVLTF
size: -; V: TRBV6-6; D: TRBD1; J: TRBJ1-5; DNA: TGTGCCAGCAGTTACCGAGACAGGGATAGGAATCAGCCCCAGCATTTT; CDR3: CASSYRDRDRNQPQHF
size: -; V: TRBV19; D: TRBD1; J: TRBJ1-5; DNA: TGTGCCAGTAGTATAAGAGGGACAGGGGGCTTGAGGAATCAGCCCCAGCATTTT; CDR3: CASSIRGTGGLRNQPQHF
size: -; V: TRBV10-3; D: -; J: TRBJ2-7; DNA: TGTGCCATCAGTGCTAGCCTCCTAAGGTACGAGCAGTACTTC; CDR3: CAISASLLRYEQYF
size: -; V: TRBV28; D: TRBD1; J: TRBJ1-6; DNA: TGTGCCAGCAGGTCCGATGGGACAGGGGGCTTCACCCTCCACTTT; CDR3: CASRSDGTGGFTLHF
size: many; V: TRBV3-1/TRBV3-2; D: -; J: TRBJ2-2; DNA: TGTGCCAGCAGCCAAGATCTTATAGGGGGAGGGACCGGGGAGCTGTTTTTT; CDR3: CASSQDLIGGGTGELFF
size: -; V: TRBV29-1; D: TRBD1; J: TRBJ1-2; DNA: TGCAGCGTTCGCGGGACAGGGGATGGCTACACCTTC; CDR3: CSVRGTGDGYTF
size: -; V: TRBV19; D: -; J: TRBJ1-5; DNA: TGTGCCAGTAGTATAGATTTGGGGGCAGCTCAGCCCCAGCATTTT; CDR3: CASSIDLGAAQPQHF
size: -; V: TRBV29-1; D: -; J: TRBJ2-5; DNA: TGCAGCGTTGGGGGGAGGACCCAAGAGACCCAGTACTTC; CDR3: CSVGGRTQETQYF
size: few; V: TRBV9; D: -; J: TRBJ2-6; DNA: TGTGCCAGCAGCACACATACCGGGACAACTCCTTCTGGGGCCAACGTCCTGACTTTC; CDR3: CASSTHTGTTPSGANVLTF
size: -; V: TRBV5-1; D: TRBD2; J: TRBJ2-3; DNA: TGCGCCAGCAGGGCGGGACTAGCTAGCACAGATACGCAGTATTTT; CDR3: CASRAGLASTDTQYF